This T cell receptor (beta chain) was captured in a study of CD8 T cells in ankylosing spondylitis. Study-level findings and limits: Clones linked to disease, bearing a CD8+ phenotype, were relatively rare in peripheral blood. In synovial fluid and blood from reactive arthritis, some motif variants were previously reported. Seemingly characteristic of ankylosing spondylitis blood was a TCR beta motif consisting of about 8 highly homologous variants. Reported data indicate significant enrichment of disease-linked clones within matched ankylosing spondylitis synovial fluid.

TCRdb processed the 5' RACE reads anew with MiXCR; each CDR3 protein has one entry. The sample contains 37,000 or so distinct CDR3 sequences, approximately 17% of which appear only once. Trimming shortened V by 2 bases and J by 8 bases, and 12 bases separated the two germline ends. The CDR3 loop spans 14 amino acids. A few counts support this clonotype. Its target is unknown. The source is a male donor with ankylosing spondylitis or in good health (not recorded which). Sequencing input: blood. The chain links TRBV12-3 or TRBV12-4 to TRBJ1-4; tentatively, D is TRBD1 (6 bases). The CDR3 loop is CASSLLRGNEKLFF. CDR3 DNA sequence: TGTGCCAGCAGTTTATTAAGGGGGAACGAAAAACTGTTTTTT.